The clone carrying this T cell receptor (beta chain) has a handful of counts. Antigen: not known. The record originates from a study of T cell responses to AZD1222 COVID-19 vaccine. Assay used: immunoSEQ multiplex PCR; TCRdb lists only in-frame clones, some missing. This table holds roughly 100,000 clones, roughly 82% found once. Findings of the study overall: Of the AZD1222 recipients, only 5 to 7 were seropositive at baseline.

V shed 5 bases and J 6 bases; nucleotides not matched to a gene: 10. This CDR3 is 17 amino acids long. Looked up from germline, CDR1 is SEHNR and CDR2 is FQNEAQ (reference sequence). The sample in question was peripheral blood, obtained on day 0 of AZD1222 vaccination. The rearrangement joins TRBV7-9 to TRBJ2-7, with 16 bases fitting TRBD2. The source is an adult in good health. CDR3 loop: CASSAAEGLAGGREQYF. The CDR3 bases are TGTGCCAGCAGCGCAGCCGAGGGACTAGCGGGGGGGCGCGAGCAGTACTTC. The full variable domain, in which reference TRBV7-9 and TRBJ2-7 provide the parts outside the CDR3, is DTGVSQNPRHKITKRGQNVTFRCDPISEHNRLYWYRQTLGQGPEFLTYFQNEAQLEKSRLLSDRFSAERPKGSFSTLEIQRTEQGDSAMYLCASSAAEGLAGGREQYFGPGTRLTVT.